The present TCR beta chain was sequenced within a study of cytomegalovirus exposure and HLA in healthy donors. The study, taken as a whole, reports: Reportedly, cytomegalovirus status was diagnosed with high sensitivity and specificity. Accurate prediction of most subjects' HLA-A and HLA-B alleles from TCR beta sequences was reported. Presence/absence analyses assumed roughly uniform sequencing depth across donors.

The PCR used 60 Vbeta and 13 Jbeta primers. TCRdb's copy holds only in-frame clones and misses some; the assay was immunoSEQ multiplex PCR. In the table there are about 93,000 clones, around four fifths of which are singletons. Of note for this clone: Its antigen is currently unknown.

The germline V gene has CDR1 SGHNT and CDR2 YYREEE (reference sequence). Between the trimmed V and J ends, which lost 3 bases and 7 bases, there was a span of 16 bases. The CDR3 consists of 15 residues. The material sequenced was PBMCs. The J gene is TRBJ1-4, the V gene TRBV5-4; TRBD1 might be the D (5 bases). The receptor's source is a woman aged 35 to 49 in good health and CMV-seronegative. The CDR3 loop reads CASSSDTLLGEKLFF. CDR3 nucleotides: TGTGCCAGCAGCTCGGACACCCTCTTGGGTGAAAAACTGTTTTTT.